The 21 T cell receptor beta chains below come from one sample, sequenced in a study of blood T cell repertoires in COVID-19. Libraries were prepared by immunoSEQ multiplex PCR; TCRdb keeps only in-frame clonotypes and omits some of them. The table includes fewer than 350,000 clones, 85% to 90% detected once. Sequencing input: PBMCs or T cells enriched from blood (not recorded which). The receptors come from a woman younger than 45 with acute COVID-19.

This rearrangement joins TRBV7-2 to TRBJ1-1, with TRBD1 matching 8 bases. The CDR3 covers 15 residues. Germline-derived CDR1 and CDR2 are SGHTA and FQGNSA. J was trimmed by 1 base and V by 4 bases; bases with no gene match: 5. Here the CDR3 DNA reads TGTGCCAGCAGCTGGAGGACAGGGCAGAACACTGAAGCTTTCTTT. Amino acid sequence: CASSWRTGQNTEAFF.

V is TRBV27 and J is TRBJ1-3; possible D gene TRBD1, 5 bases. The V end lost 2 bases, the J end lost 1 base, and 9 bases lay between the germline ends. Germline V gene data show CDR1 as MNHEY and CDR2 as SMNVEV (reference sequence). The CDR3 sequence is 15 residues long. This chain's CDR3 is CASSLTSGSGNTIYF. The CDR3 DNA reads as TGTGCCAGCAGTTTAACATCAGGGTCTGGAAACACCATATATTTT.

Ten or more counts support this clone. The junction differs from germline at one of its ends, possibly a read error. The V gene is TRBV12-3 or TRBV12-4, the J gene TRBJ1-3, with D possibly TRBD1 on 6 matching bases. CDR3 size: 11 residues. The CDR3 DNA reads TGTGCCAGCAGTCGCGCCGGGACACGGGCCTTT. Translation gives CASSRAGTRAF.

The chain has TRBV15 and TRBJ2-1; 8 bases are shared with TRBD2. V shed 1 base, J shed 2 bases, and the junction held 4 bases outside the gene matches. Germline V gives CDR1 LNHNV, CDR2 YYDKDF (reference sequence). The CDR3 covers 16 residues. The CDR3 DNA is TGTGCCACCAGCAGAGTGGCGGGAGGAACCTACAATGAGCAGTTCTTC. Residues: CATSRVAGGTYNEQFF.

In the case of this clone: The germline gene is not matched at one end of the junction; a read error may be the cause. The rearrangement joins TRBV5-6 to TRBJ1-2; D remains ambiguous. The CDR3 is 11 residues long. Germline lookup yields CDR1 SGHDT and CDR2 YYEEEE. This chain's CDR3 is CASSLVSRWIF. The CDR3 nucleotides are TGTGCCAGCAGCTTGGTCTCTAGGTGGATCTTC.

This clone appeared once. The CDR3 bases are TGTGCCAGCAGCTCCAATTGGGGTGCTAGCGGGAACGCAGATACGCAGTATTTT. As protein: CASSSNWGASGNADTQYF. The chain combines TRBV3-1 (or the pseudogene TRBV3-2) with TRBJ2-3; 9 bases fit TRBD2. The V and J ends lost 5 bases and 4 bases, in that order; junction bases with no gene match: 16. Germline loops: CDR1 LGHDT, CDR2 YNNKEL (reference sequence). This CDR3 has 18 amino acids.

This clone was detected only once. The rearrangement uses TRBV27 and TRBJ2-4; 7 bases are shared with TRBD2. This CDR3 is built from 14 residues. Per germline, CDR1 MNHEY and CDR2 SMNVEV (reference sequence). V lost 2 bases and J lost 5; bases outside the gene matches: 3. CDR3 protein: CASSLTSAQNIQYF. The CDR3 DNA is TGTGCCAGCAGTTTAACTAGCGCGCAAAACATTCAGTACTTC.

This chain links TRBV4-2 with TRBJ1-6; D is possibly TRBD1 (5 bases). This CDR3 comprises 16 residues. Trimming left V 0 bases short and J 0 bases short, with 6 bases between. Germline CDR1 is LGHNA and CDR2 is YNFKEQ. CDR3 DNA sequence: TGTGCCAGCAGCCAAGAGCAGGGCTCCTATAATTCACCCCTCCACTTT. This gives the protein CASSQEQGSYNSPLHF.

The chain links TRBV27 to TRBJ2-6, with D uncertain. The CDR3 has 13 amino acids. V dropped 5 bases and J dropped 2 bases, with 4 bases sitting between them. In germline, CDR1 is MNHEY, CDR2 SMNVEV (reference sequence). The CDR3, as DNA: TGTGCCAGCAGTCCCGCTGGGGCCAACGTCCTGACTTTC. Translation gives CASSPAGANVLTF. The complete variable domain, with remaining parts taken from reference TRBV27 and TRBJ2-6, reads EAQVTQNPRYLITVTGKKLTVTCSQNMNHEYMSWYRQDPGLGLRQIYYSMNVEVTDKGDVPEGYKVSRKEKRNFPLILESPSPNQTSLYFCASSPAGANVLTFGAGSRLTVL.

The genes are TRBV4-1 and TRBJ2-1; a possible D gene is TRBD2 (6 bases). Trimming shortened V by 0 bases and J by 4 bases, and 16 bases separated the two germline ends. CDR1 MGHRA and CDR2 YSYEKL come from the germline V gene. CDR3 length: 17 residues. The CDR3 coding sequence is TGCGCCAGCAGCCAAGATCCTGGAGGGCTTCAGTACAATGAGCAGTTCTTC. It is translated as CASSQDPGGLQYNEQFF.

V gene TRBV9 combines with J gene TRBJ2-3; TRBD2 aligns across 7 bases. The CDR3 has 16 residues. The trim removed 0 bases at V and 4 bases at J, leaving 8 bases unmatched. The germline CDR1 and CDR2 sequences are SGDLS and YYNGEE. The chain's CDR3 is CASSVAGGGPPDTQYF. CDR3 in DNA: TGTGCCAGCAGCGTAGCCGGGGGAGGGCCACCAGATACGCAGTATTTT.

This chain connects TRBV15 to TRBJ1-5; the D gene is possibly TRBD1 (6 bases). CDR3 size: 18 residues. V lost 0 bases and J 0 bases, leaving 15 bases between the germline ends. The germline gives CDR1 LNHNV, CDR2 YYDKDF (reference sequence). CDR3 in amino acids: CATSRDWPGATSNQPQHF. The DNA for the CDR3 is TGTGCCACCAGCAGAGATTGGCCAGGGGCAACTAGCAATCAGCCCCAGCATTTT.

The sample holds a few counts of this clone. The chain recombines TRBV18 with TRBJ2-7, with 10 bases fitting TRBD1. CDR3 size: 15 residues. CDR1 is KGHSH, CDR2 LQKENI, per germline. J gave up 2 bases and V 3 bases, and 4 bases lay outside the gene matches. This chain's CDR3 is CASSPGQGEAYEQYF. As DNA, the CDR3 is TGTGCCAGCTCACCTGGACAGGGGGAGGCCTACGAGCAGTACTTC. Full variable domain (rest looked up from reference TRBV18 and TRBJ2-7): NAGVMQNPRHLVRRRGQEARLRCSPMKGHSHVYWYRQLPEEGLKFMVYLQKENIIDESGMPKERFSAEFPKEGPSILRIQQVVRGDSAAYFCASSPGQGEAYEQYFGPGTRLTVT.

This sequence joins TRBV7-8 and TRBJ2-5; TRBD1 agrees at 10 bases. This CDR3 comprises 16 residues. CDR1 and CDR2 from the germline V gene are SGHVS and FQNEAQ. V shed 6 bases and J 2 bases; nucleotides not matched to a gene: 9. The DNA of the CDR3 is TGTGCCAGCAGGAAAGACAGGGGGCTTTCACAAGAGACCCAGTACTTC. Encoded protein: CASRKDRGLSQETQYF.

V gene TRBV10-2 combines with J gene TRBJ2-1; D ambiguous. The CDR3 covers 12 residues. Germline CDR1 WSHSY, CDR2 SAAADI. The V end was cut by 10 bases, the J end by 4 bases, with 11 bases between. The DNA for the CDR3 is TGCGCCACCACCAACTCGTACAATGAGCAGTTCTTC. Its translation: CATTNSYNEQFF.

The rearrangement uses TRBV28 and TRBJ2-7; TRBD1 might be the D (6 bases). The germline CDR1 and CDR2 sequences are MDHEN and SYDVKM. The CDR3 runs to 13 residues. The V and J ends lost 2 bases and 3 bases respectively, with 8 bases between them. CDR3 DNA sequence: TGTGCCAGCAGTTTAACGGACAGCTACGAGCAGTACTTC. Translation: CASSLTDSYEQYF.

This clone was observed a few times. The same CDR3 is also encoded by other DNA sequences in this sample. The chain couples TRBV2 to TRBJ1-2, with D uncertain. CDR3 length equals 13 residues. V was shortened by 3 bases and J by 8 bases, with 13 bases between the two germline ends. Germline V gives CDR1 SNHLY, CDR2 FYNNEI. The CDR3 DNA is TGTGCCAGCAGTGACAGGTCAGGCTACGGCTACACCTTC. It encodes CASSDRSGYGYTF.

The chain combines TRBV13 with TRBJ1-1; 7 positions match TRBD1. With 5 bases clipped from V and 5 bases from J, the junction kept 14 bases outside the gene matches. The germline V gene encodes CDR1 PRHDT and CDR2 FYEKMQ (reference sequence). The CDR3 contains 16 residues. The CDR3 sequence: CASSPDREWSRTEAFF. CDR3 coding DNA: TGTGCCAGCAGCCCAGACAGGGAATGGTCGAGGACTGAAGCTTTCTTT.

This clone was seen only a few times. V gene TRBV10-2 combines with J gene TRBJ1-5; possible D gene TRBD1, 5 bases. Germline V lookup: CDR1 WSHSY, CDR2 SAAADI. Trimming removed 5 bases from V and 7 bases from J, with 12 bases in between. CDR3 length: 13 residues. The CDR3 is CASSYGGGQPQHF. In DNA form, the CDR3 reads TGCGCCAGCAGTTACGGGGGAGGCCAGCCCCAGCATTTT.

The chain has TRBV7-9 and TRBJ2-7, with TRBD2 matching 11 bases. Trimming took 4 bases from V and 3 from J; bases not matched to a gene: 8. Germline CDR1 is SEHNR and CDR2 is FQNEAQ (reference sequence). The CDR3 has 16 amino acids. The CDR3 protein is CASSSYVTSGDYEQYF. CDR3 nucleotides: TGTGCCAGCAGCTCCTACGTGACTAGCGGGGACTACGAGCAGTACTTC.

This clone was counted a single time. This chain links TRBV21-1 with TRBJ2-2; the table's D call TRBD1 went unverified against the DNA. TRBV21-1 is recorded as a pseudogene. This CDR3 contains 17 residues. The CDR3 DNA reads TGTGCCAGCAGCACCCGAAGGGACAGAGCAATCACCGGGGAGCTGTTTTTT. This gives the protein CASSTRRDRAITGELFF.